This T cell receptor beta chain came from a study of technical replicates of blood from a handful of donors. The CDR3 loop spans 14 amino acids. The germline V and J ends were trimmed by 5 bases and 5 bases, with 17 bases remaining between them. The germline V gene encodes CDR1 SGHNT and CDR2 YYREEE (reference sequence). Only in-frame clones appear in the TCRdb table, and some are missing; sequencing was by immunoSEQ multiplex PCR. The sample lists about 50,000 clones; approximately 95% were seen once. The sample was T cells isolated from PBMCs. The source of this sequence is a human donor in good health. This rearrangement joins TRBV5-4 to TRBJ2-7; a weak D match, TRBD1 (6 bases). CDR3 nucleotide sequence: TGTGCCAGCAGTTTTAGACAGGACGGGGACGAGCAGTACTTC. This encodes CASSFRQDGDEQYF.